This T cell receptor beta chain came from a study of blood T cell repertoires in COVID-19. Study information: Sites across the United States, Italy and Spain contributed samples from acute and convalescent COVID-19. Sources were T cells, B-cell-depleted T cells, or PBMCs; the material itself was cDNA or gDNA.

The table lists this clone with a count of one. Per the study methods: Amplification of reference gene primers provided the estimated nucleated cell counts. Sequenced by immunoSEQ multiplex PCR; TCRdb stores in-frame clones only, minus some. The V and J calls and clone size come from that table; D and trimming were worked out from the DNA. The sample lists 140,000 or so clones, around 80% occurring once. The TCR was taken from a woman aged 45-60 years with acute or convalescent COVID-19. Input material: peripheral blood.

CDR3 protein: CAWSLGLGGNEQFF. CDR3 nucleotides: TGTGCCTGGAGCCTCGGACTGGGGGGCAATGAGCAGTTCTTC. J is TRBJ2-1 and V is TRBV30, with TRBD2 as a possible D gene (6 bases). CDR1 GTSNPN and CDR2 SVGIG come from the germline V gene (reference sequence). This CDR3 is built from 14 residues. V was clipped by 3 bases and J by 6 bases, with 15 bases between them.